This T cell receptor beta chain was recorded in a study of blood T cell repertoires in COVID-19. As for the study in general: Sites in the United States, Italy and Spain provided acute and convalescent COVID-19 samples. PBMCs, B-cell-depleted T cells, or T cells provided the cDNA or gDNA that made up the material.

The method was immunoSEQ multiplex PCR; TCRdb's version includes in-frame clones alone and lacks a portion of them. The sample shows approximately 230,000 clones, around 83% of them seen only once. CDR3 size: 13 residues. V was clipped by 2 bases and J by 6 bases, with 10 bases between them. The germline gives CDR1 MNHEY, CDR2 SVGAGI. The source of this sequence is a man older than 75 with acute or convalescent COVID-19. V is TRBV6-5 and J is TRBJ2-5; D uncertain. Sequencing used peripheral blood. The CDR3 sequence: CASSYVRHQTQYF. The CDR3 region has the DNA TGTGCCAGCAGTTACGTCAGACACCAGACCCAGTACTTC.